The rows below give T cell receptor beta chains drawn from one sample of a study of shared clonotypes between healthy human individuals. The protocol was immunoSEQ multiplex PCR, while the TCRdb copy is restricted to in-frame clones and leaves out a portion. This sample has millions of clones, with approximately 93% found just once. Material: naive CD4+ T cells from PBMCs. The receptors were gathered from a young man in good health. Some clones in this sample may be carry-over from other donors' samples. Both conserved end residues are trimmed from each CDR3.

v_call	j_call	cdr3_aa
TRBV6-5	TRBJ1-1	ASSSLLLTEAF
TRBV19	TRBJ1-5	ASSFAGGQPQH
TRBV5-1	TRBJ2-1	ASSLGLAGTAYNEQF
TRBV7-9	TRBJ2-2	ASRLSLGDRVSTGELF
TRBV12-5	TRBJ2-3	ASGPSTDTQY
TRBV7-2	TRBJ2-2	ASSFLAGIPGELF
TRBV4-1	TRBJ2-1	ASSQDASGLADIYNEQF
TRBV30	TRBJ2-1	AWQEASGRYRGEQF
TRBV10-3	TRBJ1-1	AISESGSPEAF
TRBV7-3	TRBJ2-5	ASSRDVRLGIETQY
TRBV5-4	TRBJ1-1	ASSLPLVGNTEAF
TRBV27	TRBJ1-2	ASSPAGRGNYGYT
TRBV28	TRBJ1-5	ASSNGGGFRQPQH
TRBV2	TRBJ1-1	ASNRQENTEAF
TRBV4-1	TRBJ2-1	ASSQPLAKSYNEQF
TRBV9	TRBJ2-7	ASSERSAGMDEQY